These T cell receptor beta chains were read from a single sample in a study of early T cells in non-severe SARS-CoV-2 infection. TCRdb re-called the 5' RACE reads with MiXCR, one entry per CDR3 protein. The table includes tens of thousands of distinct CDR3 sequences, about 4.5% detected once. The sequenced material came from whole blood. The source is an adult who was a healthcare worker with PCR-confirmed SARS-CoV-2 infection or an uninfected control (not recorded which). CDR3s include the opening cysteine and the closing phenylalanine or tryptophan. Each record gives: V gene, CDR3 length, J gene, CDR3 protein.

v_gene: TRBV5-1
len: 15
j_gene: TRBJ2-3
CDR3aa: CASSWTVDRTDTQYF

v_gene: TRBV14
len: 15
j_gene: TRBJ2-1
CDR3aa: CASSLGLVLKNEQFF

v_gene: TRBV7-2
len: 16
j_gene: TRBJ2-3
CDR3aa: CASRTYRGHVTDTQYF

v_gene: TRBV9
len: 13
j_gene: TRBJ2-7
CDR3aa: CASSVAMGYEQYF

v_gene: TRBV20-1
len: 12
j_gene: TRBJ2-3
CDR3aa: CSAPSVGATQYF

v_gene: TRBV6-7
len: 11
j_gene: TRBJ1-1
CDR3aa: CARTTYTEAFF

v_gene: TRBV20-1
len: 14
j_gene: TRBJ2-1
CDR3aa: CSARDGLDPNEQFF

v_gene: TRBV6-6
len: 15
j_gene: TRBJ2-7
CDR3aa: CASSYSRGGTYEQYF

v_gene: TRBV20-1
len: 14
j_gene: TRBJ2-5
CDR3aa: CSPGRVGDEETQYF

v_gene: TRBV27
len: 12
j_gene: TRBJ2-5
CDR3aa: CASSFGPGTQYF

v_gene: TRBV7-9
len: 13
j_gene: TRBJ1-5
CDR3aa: CASSQDRGWPQHF

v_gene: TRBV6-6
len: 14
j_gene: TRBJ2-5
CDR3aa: CASTKTLGKETQYF

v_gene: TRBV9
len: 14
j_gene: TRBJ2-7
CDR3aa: CASSTNRLPYEQYF

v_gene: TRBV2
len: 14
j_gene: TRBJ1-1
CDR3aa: CASSESPGNTEAFF

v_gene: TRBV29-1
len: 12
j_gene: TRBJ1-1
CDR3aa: CSARYLSTEAFF

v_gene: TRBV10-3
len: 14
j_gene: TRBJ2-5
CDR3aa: CAAGGGRIQETQYF

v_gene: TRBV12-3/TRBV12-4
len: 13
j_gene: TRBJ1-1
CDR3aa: CASSTGLSTEAFF

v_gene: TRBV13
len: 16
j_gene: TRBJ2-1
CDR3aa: CASSRDPTSSYNEQFF

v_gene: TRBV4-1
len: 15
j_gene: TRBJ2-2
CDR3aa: CASSLRGANTGELFF

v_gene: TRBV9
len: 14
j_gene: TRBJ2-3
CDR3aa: CASSVSGPTDTQYF

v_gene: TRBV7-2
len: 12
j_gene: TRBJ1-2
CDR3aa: CASSRVSYGYTF

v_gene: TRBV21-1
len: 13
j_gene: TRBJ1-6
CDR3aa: CASSNNIGSPLHF

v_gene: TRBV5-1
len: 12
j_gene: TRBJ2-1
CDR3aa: CASSYRVDEQFF

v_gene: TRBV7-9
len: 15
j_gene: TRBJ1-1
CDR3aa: CASSLSTTGAPEAFF

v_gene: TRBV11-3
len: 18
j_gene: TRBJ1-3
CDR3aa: CASSQDRHSESSGNTIYF

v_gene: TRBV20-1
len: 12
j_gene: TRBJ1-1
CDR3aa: CSARSGRGEAFF

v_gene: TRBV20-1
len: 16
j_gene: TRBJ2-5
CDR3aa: CSARSGTSSITETQYF

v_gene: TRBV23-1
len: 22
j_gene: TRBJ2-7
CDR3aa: CASSQSPYGQGQRRGSSYEQYF

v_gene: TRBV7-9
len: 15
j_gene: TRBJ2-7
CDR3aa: CASSPLPTGLYEQYF

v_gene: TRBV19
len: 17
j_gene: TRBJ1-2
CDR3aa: CASSTPWSREADYGYTF

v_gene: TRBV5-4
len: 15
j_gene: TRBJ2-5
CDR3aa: CASSLLRGVGETQYF

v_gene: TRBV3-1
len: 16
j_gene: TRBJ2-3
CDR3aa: CASSPLAGGPTDTQYF

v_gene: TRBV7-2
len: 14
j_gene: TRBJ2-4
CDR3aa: CASSLGGARNTQYF

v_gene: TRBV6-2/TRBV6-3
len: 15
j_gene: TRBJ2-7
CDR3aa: CASRSSGGPSVEQYF

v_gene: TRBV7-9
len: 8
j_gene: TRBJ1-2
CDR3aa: CASGRYTF

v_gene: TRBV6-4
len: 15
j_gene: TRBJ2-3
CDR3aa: CASSDFGGRGDTQYF

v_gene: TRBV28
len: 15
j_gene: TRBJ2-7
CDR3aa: CASRTSATIPYEQYF

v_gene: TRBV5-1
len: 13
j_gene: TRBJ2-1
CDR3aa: CASSPATNNEQFF